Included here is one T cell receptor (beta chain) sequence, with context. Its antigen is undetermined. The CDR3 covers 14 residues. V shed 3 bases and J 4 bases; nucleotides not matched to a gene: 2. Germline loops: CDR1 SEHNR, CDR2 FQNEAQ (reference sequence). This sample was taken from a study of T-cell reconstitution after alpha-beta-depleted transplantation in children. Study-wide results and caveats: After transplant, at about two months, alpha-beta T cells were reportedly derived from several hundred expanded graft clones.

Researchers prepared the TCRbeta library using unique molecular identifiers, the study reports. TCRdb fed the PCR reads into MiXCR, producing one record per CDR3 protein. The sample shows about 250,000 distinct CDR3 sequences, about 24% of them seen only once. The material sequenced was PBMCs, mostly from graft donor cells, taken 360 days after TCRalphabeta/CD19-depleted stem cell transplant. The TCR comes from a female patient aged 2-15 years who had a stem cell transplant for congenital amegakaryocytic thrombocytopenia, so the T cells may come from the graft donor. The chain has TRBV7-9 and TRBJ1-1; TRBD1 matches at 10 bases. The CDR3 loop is CASSFRDRGTEAFF. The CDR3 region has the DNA TGTGCCAGCAGCTTCCGGGACAGGGGCACTGAAGCTTTCTTT.